The 29 T cell receptor beta chains reported below all come from one sample, sequenced in a study of blood T cell repertoires in COVID-19 (dated by TCRdb to the early 2020s). Libraries were made using the immunoSEQ multiplex PCR assay. As stored in TCRdb, this immuneACCESS dataset retains in-frame rearrangements with V and J assigned. A fraction of the clones does not appear; measured against another copy, unresolved V genes explain less than half of the discrepancy, and the remainder lacks a known reason. This sample is represented by 250,000 to 350,000 clones; around 85% of them were singletons. The leading ten clones occupy approximately 1.5% of the sample. Sample: peripheral blood. Source of these receptors: a human donor with COVID-19, enrolled during active disease. The donor label of this sample is uncertain.

The rearrangement links TRBV6-1 to TRBJ2-7; 9 bases line up with TRBD2. This CDR3 region has 16 residues. The germline CDR1 and CDR2 sequences are MNHNS and SASEGT. The V gene end was trimmed by 0 bases and the J gene end by 3 bases; junction bases not matched to a gene: 6. Written as DNA, the CDR3 is TGTGCCAGCAGTGAAGCGGAGATAGCGGGAGTCTACGAGCAGTACTTC. Amino acid sequence: CASSEAEIAGVYEQYF.

This clone was detected only once. The V gene is TRBV3-1 (or the pseudogene TRBV3-2), the J gene TRBJ2-2, with a weak D call TRBD2 (6 bases). Germline V gives CDR1 LGHDT, CDR2 YNNKEL (reference sequence). Trimming pared 4 bases from V and 3 bases from J, leaving 18 bases between. The length of the CDR3 is 17 residues. The CDR3 DNA follows: TGTGCCAGCAGCCGTCGTGGGGGAGGTTCGGACACCGGGGAGCTGTTTTTT. Amino acid sequence: CASSRRGGGSDTGELFF.

The rearrangement joins TRBV11-2 to TRBJ2-1; 7 bases are a match to TRBD2. The CDR3 spans 15 residues. J gave up 3 bases and V 0 bases, and 2 bases lay outside the gene matches. Per the germline V gene, CDR1 is SGHAT and CDR2 is FQNNGV. The CDR3 region has the DNA TGTGCCAGCAGCTTAGACCCGGGAGGCTACAATGAGCAGTTCTTC. Encoded protein: CASSLDPGGYNEQFF.

V and J are TRBV9 and TRBJ1-1; 7 bases map to TRBD1. Germline V gives CDR1 SGDLS, CDR2 YYNGEE. The trim removed 0 bases at V and 8 bases at J, leaving 7 bases unmatched. This CDR3 comprises 14 residues. CDR3 bases: TGTGCCAGCAGCGTAGTAAGAGGGGGCGCGGAAGCTTTCTTT. It is translated as CASSVVRGGAEAFF.

The CDR3 nucleotides are TGTGCCAGTAGTATAGATCGGAGCAGGGTAAACGGCTACACCTTC. This gives the protein CASSIDRSRVNGYTF. J is TRBJ1-2 and V is TRBV19; possible D gene TRBD1, 5 bases. This CDR3 is 15 amino acids long. Germline loops: CDR1 LNHDA, CDR2 SQIVND (reference sequence). The germline V and J ends were trimmed by 0 bases and 8 bases, with 16 bases remaining between them.

The chain recombines TRBV13 with TRBJ1-1; TRBD1 agrees at 7 bases. Unmatched junction bases numbered 8, after V lost 3 bases and J lost 1 base. The germline V gene has CDR1 PRHDT and CDR2 FYEKMQ (reference sequence). The CDR3 totals 16 residues. CDR3 loop: CASSFTTGASNTEAFF. For the CDR3, the DNA is TGTGCCAGCAGCTTCACCACAGGGGCGTCGAACACTGAAGCTTTCTTT.

This clone was picked up one time. This chain connects TRBV11-3 to TRBJ2-1; D perhaps matches TRBD2 (5 bases). V lost 7 bases and J 1 base, leaving 11 bases between the germline ends. The CDR3 consists of 14 residues. The germline CDR1 and CDR2 sequences are SGHNT and YENEEA. The CDR3 DNA follows: TGTGCCAGCAACCAGGACTCGTCCTACAATGAGCAGTTCTTC. Translating it yields CASNQDSSYNEQFF.

This chain uses TRBV24-1 with TRBJ2-7; TRBD1 matches 8 bases. This CDR3 region has 14 residues. The trim removed 3 bases at V and 5 bases at J, leaving 5 bases unmatched. Germline CDR1 and CDR2: KGHDR and SFDVKD. CDR3 DNA: TGTGCCACCAGTGATCTTGACAGGGGCGACGAGCAGTACTTC. This encodes CATSDLDRGDEQYF.

The chain is built from TRBV19 and TRBJ2-1; 8 nucleotides line up with TRBD1. Germline-derived CDR1 and CDR2 are LNHDA and SQIVND (reference sequence). The CDR3 has 12 amino acids. The trim removed 6 bases at V and 6 bases at J, leaving 1 base unmatched. The CDR3 loop is CASRDRGNEQFF. As DNA, the CDR3 is TGTGCCAGTAGAGACAGGGGCAATGAGCAGTTCTTC. The variable domain in full, with the rest retrieved from reference TRBV19 and TRBJ2-1, is DGGITQSPKYLFRKEGQNVTLSCEQNLNHDAMYWYRQDPGQGLRLIYYSQIVNDFQKGDIAEGYSVSREKKESFPLTVTSAQKNPTAFYLCASRDRGNEQFFGPGTRLTVL.

The chain employs TRBV7-3 and TRBJ2-1, with 10 bases fitting TRBD2. With V trimmed by 3 bases and J by 6 bases, 2 bases remained unmatched. Germline CDR1 is SGHTA and CDR2 is FQGTGA. CDR3 length: 14 residues. Here the CDR3 reads CASSFSGRLNEQFF. The CDR3, as DNA: TGTGCCAGCAGCTTTAGCGGGAGGCTCAATGAGCAGTTCTTC.

The gene calls are TRBV6-1 and TRBJ2-1; D remains ambiguous. Per the germline V gene, CDR1 is MNHNS and CDR2 is SASEGT. This CDR3 spans 13 amino acids. With 3 bases removed from V and 4 bases from J, the gap between germline ends came to 7 bases. The CDR3 nucleotides read TGTGCCAGCAGTGAGGGCCCGTACAATGAGCAGTTCTTC. Protein product: CASSEGPYNEQFF.

The rearrangement uses TRBV10-1 and TRBJ2-3; TRBD2 matches 8 bases. CDR1 and CDR2 (germline): WNHNN, SYGVQD (reference sequence). The ends lost 6 bases at V and 4 bases at J; junction bases unmatched: 3. The CDR3 loop spans 13 amino acids. CDR3 in DNA: TGCGCCAGCAGGTCAGCGGGAGCAGATACGCAGTATTTT. This encodes CASRSAGADTQYF.

On this clone: A junction end diverges from the germline sequence, so it may reflect a read error. CDR3 sequence (DNA): TGTGCTAGCAGCTTAGGCTCGGGGGGAGTCGGGACCGGGGAGCTGTTTTTT. This encodes CASSLGSGGVGTGELFF. The chain joins TRBV7-7 to TRBJ2-2; 7 bases line up with TRBD2. Per germline, CDR1 SSHAT and CDR2 FNYEAQ (reference sequence). CDR3 length: 17 residues.

The rearrangement joins TRBV10-3 to TRBJ2-1; 12 bases map to TRBD1. Germline values: CDR1 ENHRY, CDR2 SYGVKD. CDR3 size: 16 residues. V trimming: 4 bases; J trimming: 8 bases; junction bases outside the gene matches: 9. CDR3 in DNA: TGTGCCATCAGTGTTGGGACAGGGGGCTTGGTGGATGAGCAGTTCTTC. Encoded protein: CAISVGTGGLVDEQFF.

The count of this clone is one. This sequence joins TRBV28 and TRBJ1-5; D not certain. From germline, CDR1 is MDHEN and CDR2 SYDVKM. Trimming took 5 bases from V and 1 from J, leaving 18 bases between them. The CDR3 consists of 17 residues. The CDR3 nucleotides read TGTGCCAGCAGTCCACCCTTCGGAGGTTTAAGCAATCAGCCCCAGCATTTT. This sequence encodes CASSPPFGGLSNQPQHF.

V usage is TRBV5-1 and J usage is TRBJ2-1; 12 nucleotides align to TRBD2. CDR1 and CDR2 from the germline V gene are SGHRS and YFSETQ. The junction had 9 bases not matched to a gene; V was cut back by 5 bases and J by 0 bases. This CDR3 region has 18 residues. The CDR3 coding sequence is TGCGCCAGCAGATCGACTAGCGGGAGCGGGTACTCCTACAATGAGCAGTTCTTC. Protein sequence: CASRSTSGSGYSYNEQFF.

The V call is TRBV6-1, the J call TRBJ1-1, with TRBD1 as a possible D gene (5 bases). In germline, CDR1 is MNHNS, CDR2 SASEGT. Between the trimmed V and J ends, which lost 3 bases and 5 bases, there was a span of 19 bases. This CDR3 region has 16 residues. The CDR3 DNA sequence: TGTGCCAGCAGTGACACAAGGAGGGGAGGGGTGACTGAAGCTTTCTTT. Its protein product is CASSDTRRGGVTEAFF.

The chain carries TRBV5-1 and TRBJ2-3, with 9 bases that match TRBD2. After removal of 3 bases from V and 2 bases from J, the junction contained 7 bases not matched to a gene. There are 16 residues in the CDR3. CDR1 SGHRS and CDR2 YFSETQ come from the germline V gene. CDR3 sequence (DNA): TGCGCCAGCAGCTCTTACCTAGCGGGGCTCACAGATACGCAGTATTTT. It codes for CASSSYLAGLTDTQYF.

The chain combines TRBV3-1 (or the pseudogene TRBV3-2) with TRBJ1-1; D might be TRBD1 (6 bases). This CDR3 region has 16 residues. CDR1 LGHDT and CDR2 YNNKEL come from the germline V gene (reference sequence). V was cut by 4 bases and J by 1 base, with 16 bases left in between. The DNA for the CDR3 is TGTGCCAGCAGCCTTCAAATAGGGGGATGGAACACTGAAGCTTTCTTT. It translates to CASSLQIGGWNTEAFF.

CDR3 bases: TGTGCCAGCAGCTTTACCGGGACAGGGGGCGCCGAGGGCACTGAAGCTTTCTTT. This encodes CASSFTGTGGAEGTEAFF. The chain employs TRBV7-9 and TRBJ1-1, with 12 bases that match TRBD1. Germline V lookup: CDR1 SEHNR, CDR2 FQNEAQ (reference sequence). J lost 4 bases, V lost 3 bases, and 12 bases had no gene match. The CDR3 contains 18 residues.

J is TRBJ2-1 and V is TRBV7-3; 11 bases fit TRBD2. V lost 0 bases and J lost 6; bases outside the gene matches: 7. There are 17 residues in the CDR3. Germline V lookup: CDR1 SGHTA, CDR2 FQGTGA. Here the CDR3 reads CASSLTPTLAGVNEQFF. CDR3 nucleotide sequence: TGTGCCAGCAGCTTAACGCCAACACTAGCGGGAGTCAATGAGCAGTTCTTC.

This clone was recorded only once. V usage is TRBV10-3 and J usage is TRBJ2-3, with a weak D call TRBD1 (6 bases). Germline V gives CDR1 ENHRY, CDR2 SYGVKD. The CDR3 length is 12 residues. V gave up 2 bases and J gave up 10 bases, with 10 bases separating them. The CDR3 sequence is CAISEADRAQYF. The CDR3 DNA follows: TGTGCCATCAGTGAGGCGGACAGAGCGCAGTATTTT.

The chain links TRBV15 to TRBJ1-4; 8 bases are a match to TRBD1. With 3 bases clipped from V and 0 bases from J, the junction kept 6 bases outside the gene matches. The length of the CDR3 is 17 residues. The germline gives CDR1 LNHNV, CDR2 YYDKDF (reference sequence). Here the CDR3 reads CATSSRGRSSTNEKLFF. The CDR3 nucleotides read TGTGCCACCAGCAGCAGGGGGCGAAGCTCAACTAATGAAAAACTGTTTTTT. The entire variable domain, with the rest obtained from reference TRBV15 and TRBJ1-4, is as follows: DAMVIQNPRYQVTQFGKPVTLSCSQTLNHNVMYWYQQKSSQAPKLLFHYYDKDFNNEADTPDNFQSRRPNTSFCFLDIRSPGLGDTAMYLCATSSRGRSSTNEKLFFGSGTQLSVL.

The rearrangement links TRBV2 to TRBJ2-5, with unresolved D. V was trimmed by 7 bases and J by 1 base, leaving 13 bases between them. CDR1 is SNHLY and CDR2 is FYNNEI in the germline V gene. The CDR3 runs to 14 residues. In nucleotides, the CDR3 is TGTGCCAGCACTGAGGTCGGTCGCCAAGAGACCCAGTACTTC. It encodes CASTEVGRQETQYF.

The V call is TRBV5-1, the J call TRBJ2-3; 8 bases map to TRBD1. The trim removed 0 bases at V and 4 bases at J, leaving 4 bases unmatched. The CDR3 runs 15 residues. The germline V gene encodes CDR1 SGHRS and CDR2 YFSETQ. The CDR3 reads CASSLETGVADTQYF. Here the CDR3 DNA reads TGCGCCAGCAGCTTGGAGACAGGGGTCGCAGATACGCAGTATTTT.

Only a few counts were recorded for this clone. The rearrangement uses TRBV29-1 and TRBJ1-2; D unresolved. CDR1 and CDR2 (germline): SQVTM, ANQGSEA. The germline V and J ends were trimmed by 0 bases and 10 bases, with 12 bases remaining between them. This CDR3 is built from 12 residues. The CDR3 spells CSVEDLEDYYTF. CDR3 DNA: TGCAGCGTTGAAGATCTAGAGGACTACTACACCTTC.

The V and J genes are TRBV9 and TRBJ2-3; the match to TRBD1 covers 11 bases. The V segment lost 2 bases and the J segment 5 bases; nucleotides outside the gene matches: 4. The CDR3 runs to 15 residues. Germline lookup yields CDR1 SGDLS and CDR2 YYNGEE. CDR3 in DNA: TGTGCCAGCAGCGTTGGACAGGGGGCTGAAGATACGCAGTATTTT. It encodes CASSVGQGAEDTQYF.

The chain links TRBV5-6 to TRBJ1-2; no clear D. This CDR3 has 14 residues. Per germline, CDR1 SGHDT and CDR2 YYEEEE. V gave up 1 base and J gave up 7 bases, with 14 bases separating them. CDR3 sequence: CASSLRGIHSGYTF. CDR3 in DNA: TGTGCCAGCAGCTTGAGAGGGATCCATAGTGGCTACACCTTC.

The J gene is TRBJ2-7, the V gene TRBV2; maybe TRBD2 (6 bases). The V end lost 11 bases, the J end lost 2 bases, and 16 bases lay between the germline ends. Germline V gene data show CDR1 as SNHLY and CDR2 as FYNNEI. This CDR3 is built from 13 residues. For the CDR3, the DNA is TGTGCCGGGGGGAGTGGGATCACCTACGAGCAGTACTTC. As protein: CAGGSGITYEQYF.